Included here is one TCR beta chain sequence, with context. The antigen remains unidentified. This record belongs to a study of cytomegalovirus exposure and HLA in healthy donors. Study conclusions and caveats: Relative to equally common others, HLA-associated TCR beta chains showed greater clonal expansion in a later analysis.

The PCR used 60 Vbeta and 13 Jbeta primers. Libraries were prepared by immunoSEQ multiplex PCR; TCRdb keeps only in-frame clonotypes and omits some of them. Found here are 200,000 to 250,000 clones, over 60% of them singletons; the top ten hold 0.55% to 0.75%. Trimming at V came to 2 bases and at J to 1 base, leaving 6 bases not matched to a gene. CDR1 is WNHNN and CDR2 is SYGVQD in the germline V gene (reference sequence). The length of the CDR3 is 17 residues. The rearrangement joins TRBV10-1 to TRBJ2-2; 8 bases agree with TRBD1. The sequencing input was PBMCs. This clonotype originated in a man younger than 35 in good health and CMV-seronegative. For the CDR3, the DNA is TGCGCCAGCAGTGAGCCGGAGGGGACAGGGAACACCGGGGAGCTGTTTTTT. It specifies CASSEPEGTGNTGELFF.